The present T cell receptor beta chain was sequenced within a study of cytomegalovirus exposure and HLA in healthy donors. The PCR made use of 60 Vbeta and 13 Jbeta primers. Produced via immunoSEQ multiplex PCR; TCRdb's table is partial and in-frame only. There are 100,000 to 150,000 clones in the sample; roughly three quarters occur only once, and 9.5% to 13% lies in the top ten. The sample comprised PBMCs. The source of this sequence is a man aged 25-45 years in good health and CMV-seropositive.

CDR3 nucleotide sequence: TGTGCCAGCGGACAGGCCCTCGATTACGAGCAGTACTTC. As protein: CASGQALDYEQYF. The chain recombines TRBV27 with TRBJ2-5, with 7 bases matching TRBD1. The J call is uncertain, as TRBJ2-7 better fits the DNA end. This CDR3 has 13 residues. Looked up from germline, CDR1 is MNHEY and CDR2 is SMNVEV (reference sequence).